This TCR beta chain was identified during a study of T cells after yellow fever vaccination. Study information: Preparation used SMART-Seq v4 Ultra Low Input for the low-cell-number fractions. Study-wide findings and caveats: Any FACS-sorted repertoire could hold abundant clonotypes that contaminate it from the bulk population.

This CDR3 is built from 14 residues. Looked up from germline, CDR1 is ENHRY and CDR2 is SYGVKD. Germline trimming cut 2 bases from V and 7 bases from J; bases unmatched to any gene: 4. Researchers made TCR cDNA using 5'RACE template switching, and this step added a universal primer site and UMIs. TCRdb called the 5' RACE reads again in MiXCR, with one record for every CDR3 protein. The sample has roughly 310,000 distinct CDR3 sequences, approximately 3.8% seen once; the top ten hold roughly a quarter. Comments on this clonotype: Its antigen is currently unknown.

The source material was PBMCs, sampled on the day of the yellow fever booster vaccination. The clonotype was recovered from a man between 18 and 35 years old who received the YFV17D yellow fever vaccine. The chain combines TRBV10-3 with TRBJ2-7; 11 nucleotides match TRBD1. The CDR3 DNA reads as TGTGCCATCAGTGAGGGGACAGGGGGTGGGGAGCAGTACTTC. Translation gives CAISEGTGGGEQYF.